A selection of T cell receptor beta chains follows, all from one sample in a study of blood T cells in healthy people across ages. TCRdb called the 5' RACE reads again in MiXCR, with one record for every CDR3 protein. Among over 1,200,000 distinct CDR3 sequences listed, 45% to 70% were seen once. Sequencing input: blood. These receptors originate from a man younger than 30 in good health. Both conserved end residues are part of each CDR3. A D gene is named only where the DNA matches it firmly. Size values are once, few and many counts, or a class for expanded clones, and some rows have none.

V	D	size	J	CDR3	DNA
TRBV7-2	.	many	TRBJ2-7	CASSFDRYEQYF	TGTGCCAGCAGCTTCGACCGCTACGAGCAGTACTTC
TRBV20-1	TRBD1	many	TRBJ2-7	CSAERTGGSSYEQYF	TGCAGTGCAGAACGGACAGGGGGCAGTTCCTACGAGCAGTACTTC
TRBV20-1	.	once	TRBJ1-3	CSASVGSGNTIYF	TGCAGTGCTAGCGTCGGCTCTGGAAACACCATATATTTT
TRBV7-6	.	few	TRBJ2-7	CASSLGASGAPYEQYF	TGTGCCAGCAGCTTAGGGGCGAGCGGAGCTCCCTACGAGCAGTACTTC
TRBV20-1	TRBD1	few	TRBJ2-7	CSATDRGRRDEQYF	TGCAGTGCTACCGACAGGGGGCGAAGGGACGAGCAGTACTTC
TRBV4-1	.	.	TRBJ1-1	CASSQVTEDTEAFF	TGCGCCAGCAGCCAAGTTACGGAGGACACTGAAGCTTTCTTT
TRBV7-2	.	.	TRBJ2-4	CASSLMMGSTKNIQYF	TGTGCCAGCAGCCTCATGATGGGGAGTACCAAAAACATTCAGTACTTC
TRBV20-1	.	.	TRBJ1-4	CSARGVGVPTNEKLFF	TGCAGTGCTAGAGGGGTTGGGGTCCCAACTAATGAAAAACTGTTTTTT
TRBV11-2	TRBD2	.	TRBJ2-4	CASGSPRGLAGVKYF	TGTGCCAGCGGCTCCCCTAGGGGACTAGCGGGAGTAAAGTACTTC
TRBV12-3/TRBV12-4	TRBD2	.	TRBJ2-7	CASSSPSGREYEQYF	TGTGCCAGCAGCTCCCCTAGCGGGAGGGAGTACGAGCAGTACTTC
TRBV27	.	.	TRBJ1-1	CASSPEPKVEAFF	TGTGCCAGCAGTCCAGAACCGAAGGTTGAAGCTTTCTTT
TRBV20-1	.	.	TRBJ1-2	CSARVLEVSYTF	TGCAGTGCTAGAGTTCTTGAGGTCAGCTACACCTTC